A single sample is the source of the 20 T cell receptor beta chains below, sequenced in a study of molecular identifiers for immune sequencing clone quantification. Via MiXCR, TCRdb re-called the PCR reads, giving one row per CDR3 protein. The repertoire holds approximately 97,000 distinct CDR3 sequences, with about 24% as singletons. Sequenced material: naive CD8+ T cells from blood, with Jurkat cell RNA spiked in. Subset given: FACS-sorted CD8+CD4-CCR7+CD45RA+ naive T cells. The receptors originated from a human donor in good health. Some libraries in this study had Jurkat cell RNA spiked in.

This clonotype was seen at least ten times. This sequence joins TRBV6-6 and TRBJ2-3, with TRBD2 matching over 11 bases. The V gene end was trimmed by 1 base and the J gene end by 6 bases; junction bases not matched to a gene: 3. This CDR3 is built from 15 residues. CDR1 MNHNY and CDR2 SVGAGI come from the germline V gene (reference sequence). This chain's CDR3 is CASSYLAGGRDTQYF. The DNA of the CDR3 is TGTGCCAGCAGTTACTTAGCGGGGGGGCGCGATACGCAGTATTTT.

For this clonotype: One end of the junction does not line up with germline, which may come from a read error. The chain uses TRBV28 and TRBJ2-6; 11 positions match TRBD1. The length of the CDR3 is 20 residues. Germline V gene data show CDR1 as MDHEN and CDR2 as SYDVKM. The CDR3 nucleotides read TGTGCCAGCAGGACACCACGGACAGGGGGCTTTGAATCTGGGGCCAACGTCTTGACTTTC. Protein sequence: CASRTPRTGGFESGANVLTF. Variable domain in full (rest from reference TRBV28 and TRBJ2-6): DVKVTQSSRYLVKRTGEKVFLECVQDMDHENMFWYRQDPGLGLRLIYFSYDVKMKEKGDIPEGYSVSREKKERFSLILESASTNQTSMYLCASRTPRTGGFESGANVLTFGAGSRLTVL.

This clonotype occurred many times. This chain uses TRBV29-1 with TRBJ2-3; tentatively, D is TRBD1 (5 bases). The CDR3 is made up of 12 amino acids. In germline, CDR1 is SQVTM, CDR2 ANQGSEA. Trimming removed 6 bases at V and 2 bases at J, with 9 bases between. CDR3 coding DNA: TGCAGCGTGCGACAGATCACAGATACGCAGTATTTT. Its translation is CSVRQITDTQYF.

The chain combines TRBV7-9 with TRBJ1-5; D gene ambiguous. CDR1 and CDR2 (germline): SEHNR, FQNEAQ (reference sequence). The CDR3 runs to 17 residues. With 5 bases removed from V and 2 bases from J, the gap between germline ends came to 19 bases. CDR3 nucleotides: TGTGCCAGCAGCCGTGACGGGGTGGAGTTCGGCAATCAGCCCCAGCATTTT. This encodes CASSRDGVEFGNQPQHF.

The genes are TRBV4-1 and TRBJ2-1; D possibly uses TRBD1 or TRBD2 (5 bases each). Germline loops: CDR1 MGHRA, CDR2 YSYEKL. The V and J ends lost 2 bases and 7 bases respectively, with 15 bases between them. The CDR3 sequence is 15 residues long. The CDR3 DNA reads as TGCGCCAGCAGCCAAAAAGGACCGAGGGGTAATGAGCAGTTCTTC. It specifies CASSQKGPRGNEQFF.

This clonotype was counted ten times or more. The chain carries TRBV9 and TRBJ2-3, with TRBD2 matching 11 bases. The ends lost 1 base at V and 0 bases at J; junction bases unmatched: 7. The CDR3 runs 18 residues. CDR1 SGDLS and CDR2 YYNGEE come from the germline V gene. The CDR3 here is CASSVLSGGGRSTDTQYF. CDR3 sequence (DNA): TGTGCCAGCAGCGTACTTAGCGGGGGGGGCCGTAGCACAGATACGCAGTATTTT.

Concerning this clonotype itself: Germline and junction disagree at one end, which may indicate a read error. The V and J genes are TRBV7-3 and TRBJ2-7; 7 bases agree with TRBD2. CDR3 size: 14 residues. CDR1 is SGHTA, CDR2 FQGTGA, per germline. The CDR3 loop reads CVSSLDGGEGEQYF. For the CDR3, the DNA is TGTGTCAGCAGCTTAGATGGAGGGGAGGGCGAGCAGTACTTC.

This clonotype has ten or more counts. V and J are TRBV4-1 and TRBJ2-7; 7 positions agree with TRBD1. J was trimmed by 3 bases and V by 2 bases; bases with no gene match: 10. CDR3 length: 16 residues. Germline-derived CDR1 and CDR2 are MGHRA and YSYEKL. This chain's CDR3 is CASSQSPGQRIYEQYF. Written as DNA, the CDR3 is TGCGCCAGCAGCCAAAGCCCGGGACAGCGCATCTACGAGCAGTACTTC.

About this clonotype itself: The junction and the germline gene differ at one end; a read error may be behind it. CDR3 loop: CASGQDSLAGISSTDTQYF. The CDR3 nucleotides are TGTGCCAGCGGCCAAGACAGCCTTGCAGGAATTTCTAGCACAGATACGCAGTATTTT. The J gene is TRBJ2-3, the V gene TRBV4-2; perhaps TRBD1 as D (5 bases). This CDR3 is built from 19 residues. CDR1 is LGHNA, CDR2 YNFKEQ, per germline.

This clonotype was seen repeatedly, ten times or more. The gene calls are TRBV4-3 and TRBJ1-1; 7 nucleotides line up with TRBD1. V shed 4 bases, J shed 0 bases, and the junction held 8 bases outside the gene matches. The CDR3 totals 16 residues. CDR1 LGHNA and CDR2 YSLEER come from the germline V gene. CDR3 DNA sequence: TGCGCCAGCAGCCCGCAGAGGGGACAGTTGAACACTGAAGCTTTCTTT. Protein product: CASSPQRGQLNTEAFF.

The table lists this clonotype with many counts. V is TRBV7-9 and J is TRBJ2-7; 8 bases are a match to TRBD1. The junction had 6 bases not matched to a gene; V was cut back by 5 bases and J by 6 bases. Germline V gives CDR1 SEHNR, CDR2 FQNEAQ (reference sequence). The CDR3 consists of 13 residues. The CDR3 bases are TGTGCCAGCAGCCCAACGGACAGGGTCGAGCAGTACTTC. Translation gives CASSPTDRVEQYF. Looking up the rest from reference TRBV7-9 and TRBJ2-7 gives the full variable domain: DTGVSQNPRHKITKRGQNVTFRCDPISEHNRLYWYRQTLGQGPEFLTYFQNEAQLEKSRLLSDRFSAERPKGSFSTLEIQRTEQGDSAMYLCASSPTDRVEQYFGPGTRLTVT.

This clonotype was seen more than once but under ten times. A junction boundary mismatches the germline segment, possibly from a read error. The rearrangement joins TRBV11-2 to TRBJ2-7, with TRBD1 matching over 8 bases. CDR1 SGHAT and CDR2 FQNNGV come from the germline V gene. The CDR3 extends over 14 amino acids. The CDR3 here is CASSLTGTGYEQNF. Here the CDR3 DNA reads TGTGCCAGCAGCTTGACCGGGACAGGCTACGAGCAGAACTTC.

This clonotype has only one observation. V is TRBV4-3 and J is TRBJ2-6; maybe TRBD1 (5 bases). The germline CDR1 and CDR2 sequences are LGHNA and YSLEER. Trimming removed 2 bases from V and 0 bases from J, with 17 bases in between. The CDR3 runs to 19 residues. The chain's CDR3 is CASSQYSTGAPSGANVLTF. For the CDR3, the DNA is TGCGCCAGCAGCCAATATTCCACTGGGGCCCCCTCTGGGGCCAACGTCCTGACTTTC.

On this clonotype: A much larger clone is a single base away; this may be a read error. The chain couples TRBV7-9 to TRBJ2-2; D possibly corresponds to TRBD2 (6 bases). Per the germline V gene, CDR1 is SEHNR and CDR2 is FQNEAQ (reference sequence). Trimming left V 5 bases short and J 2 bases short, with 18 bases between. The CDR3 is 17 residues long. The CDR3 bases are TGTGCCAGCAGCCCCCCCAGCGGGCAGGGAAACACCGGGGAGCTGTTTTTT. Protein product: CASSPPSGQGNTGELFF.

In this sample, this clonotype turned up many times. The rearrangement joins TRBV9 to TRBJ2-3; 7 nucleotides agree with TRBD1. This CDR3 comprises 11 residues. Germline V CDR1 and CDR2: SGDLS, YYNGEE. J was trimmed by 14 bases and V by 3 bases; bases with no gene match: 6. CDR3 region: CASSEGGPAYF. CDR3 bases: TGTGCCAGCAGCGAAGGGGGCCCGGCGTATTTT.

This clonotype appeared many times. Here the CDR3 DNA reads TGCGCCAGCAGCCAAGAAAGGATAGATCGGGACAGGCACCAAGAGACCCAGTACTTC. Amino acid sequence: CASSQERIDRDRHQETQYF. The chain is built from TRBV4-3 and TRBJ2-5; 8 positions match TRBD1. The CDR3 is 19 amino acids. V lost 0 bases, J lost 0 bases, and 12 bases stayed unmatched. Per germline, CDR1 LGHNA and CDR2 YSLEER.

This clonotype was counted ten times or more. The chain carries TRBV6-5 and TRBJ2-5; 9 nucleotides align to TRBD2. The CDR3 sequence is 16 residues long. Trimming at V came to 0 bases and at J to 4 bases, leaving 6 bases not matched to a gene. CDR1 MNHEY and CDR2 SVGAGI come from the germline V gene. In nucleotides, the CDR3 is TGTGCCAGCAGTTACTCTGCCAGCGGGGGGTCAGAGACCCAGTACTTC. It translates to CASSYSASGGSETQYF.

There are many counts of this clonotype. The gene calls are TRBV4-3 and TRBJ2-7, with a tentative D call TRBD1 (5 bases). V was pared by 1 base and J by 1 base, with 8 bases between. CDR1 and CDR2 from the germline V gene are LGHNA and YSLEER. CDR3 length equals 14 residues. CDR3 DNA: TGCGCCAGCAGCCAAGCTCAGGGTTCCTACGAGCAGTACTTC. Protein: CASSQAQGSYEQYF.

This chain's CDR3 is CASSPPAGPNEKLFF. Written as DNA, the CDR3 is TGCGCCAGCAGCCCGCCCGCGGGCCCTAATGAAAAACTGTTTTTT. The chain couples TRBV4-1 to TRBJ1-4, with D hard to call. CDR3 length: 15 residues. Germline V gives CDR1 MGHRA, CDR2 YSYEKL. V dropped 4 bases and J dropped 3 bases, with 12 bases sitting between them.

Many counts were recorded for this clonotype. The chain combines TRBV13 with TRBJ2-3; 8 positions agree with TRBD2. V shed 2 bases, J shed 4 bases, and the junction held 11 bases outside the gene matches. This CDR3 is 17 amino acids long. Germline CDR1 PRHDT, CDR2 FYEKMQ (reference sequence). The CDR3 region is CASSLTVAGTRADTQYF. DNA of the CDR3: TGTGCCAGCAGCTTAACCGTAGCGGGGACTAGAGCAGATACGCAGTATTTT. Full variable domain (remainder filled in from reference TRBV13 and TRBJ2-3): AAGVIQSPRHLIKEKRETATLKCYPIPRHDTVYWYQQGPGQDPQFLISFYEKMQSDKGSIPDRFSAQQFSDYHSELNMSSLELGDSALYFCASSLTVAGTRADTQYFGPGTRLTVL.